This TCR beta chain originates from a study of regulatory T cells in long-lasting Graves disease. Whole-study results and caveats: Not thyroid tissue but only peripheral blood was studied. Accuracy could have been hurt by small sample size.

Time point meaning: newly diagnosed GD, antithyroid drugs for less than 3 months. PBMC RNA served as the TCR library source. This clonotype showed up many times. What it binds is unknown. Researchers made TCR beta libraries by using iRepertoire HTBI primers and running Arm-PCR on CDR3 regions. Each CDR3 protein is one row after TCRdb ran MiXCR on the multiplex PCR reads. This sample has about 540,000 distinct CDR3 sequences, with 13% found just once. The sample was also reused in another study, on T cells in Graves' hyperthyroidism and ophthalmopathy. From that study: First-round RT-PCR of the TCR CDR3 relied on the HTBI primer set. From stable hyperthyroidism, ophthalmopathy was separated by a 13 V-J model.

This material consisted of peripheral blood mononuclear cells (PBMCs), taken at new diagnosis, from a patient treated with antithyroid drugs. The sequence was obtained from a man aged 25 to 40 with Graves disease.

The CDR3 reads CASSDRGRLTEAFF. As DNA, the CDR3 is TGTGCCAGTTCGGACAGGGGAAGATTGACTGAAGCTTTCTTT. This chain connects TRBV27 to TRBJ1-1; TRBD1 aligns across 9 bases. There are 14 residues in the CDR3. Germline V gives CDR1 MNHEY, CDR2 SMNVEV (reference sequence). Trimming at V came to 9 bases and at J to 5 bases, leaving 10 bases not matched to a gene.